This TCR beta chain was found in a study of neurological immune-mediated disorders. The CDR3 is 14 residues long. Germline V gives CDR1 LNHDA, CDR2 SQIVND (reference sequence). V shed 5 bases, J shed 2 bases, and the junction held 5 bases outside the gene matches. TCRdb reanalysed the 5' RACE reads using MiXCR and keeps one entry per CDR3 protein. The sample contains tens of thousands of distinct CDR3 sequences, about 9% of which appear only once. This clonotype occurred many times. V gene TRBV19 combines with J gene TRBJ1-2; TRBD1 matches at 7 bases. Input material: PBMCs. The clonotype comes from a man aged 50 to 59 in good health. For the CDR3, the DNA is TGTGCCAGTAGTTGGACAGGTGGAAACTATGGCTACACCTTC. Translating it yields CASSWTGGNYGYTF.